The clone carrying this T cell receptor beta chain was observed at least ten times. This sample is drawn from a study of blood T cell repertoires in COVID-19. Study context: Samples taken during acute and convalescent COVID-19 were collected in the United States, Italy and Spain. Sources were T cells, B-cell-depleted T cells, or PBMCs; the material itself was cDNA or gDNA.

The trim removed 5 bases at V and 5 bases at J, leaving 3 bases unmatched. CDR1 is MRHNA, CDR2 SNTAGT, per germline. This CDR3 contains 15 residues. Source study methods: Reference gene primers were amplified, and this amplification served to estimate nucleated cell counts. Produced via immunoSEQ multiplex PCR; TCRdb's table is partial and in-frame only. That table gives V, J and clone size, and the DNA gave D and trimming. This table has 150,000 or so clones, around 87% appearing once. The sequence came from a man between 18 and 35 years old with acute or convalescent COVID-19. Sequenced input: peripheral blood. The chain employs TRBV6-4 and TRBJ2-1; 13 bases match TRBD2. In DNA form, the CDR3 reads TGTGCCAGCAGTACTAGCGGGGGGGGCCACAATGAGCAGTTCTTC. This gives the protein CASSTSGGGHNEQFF.